The rows below give T cell receptor beta chains drawn from one sample of a study of post-analysis software for immune sequencing data. TCRdb reanalysed the PCR reads using MiXCR and keeps one entry per CDR3 protein. The repertoire holds hundreds of thousands of distinct CDR3 sequences, with about 50% as singletons. The sample was blood. The receptors derive from a girl aged 10-17 years with multiple sclerosis. The CDR3 runs from the conserved cysteine through the conserved F or W. Each record gives: V gene, J gene, CDR3 protein.

TRBV13	TRBJ2-4	CASSPGQGFAKNIQYF
TRBV7-9	TRBJ2-5	CASSSIREGYETQYF
TRBV7-9	TRBJ2-5	CASSYSGSGETQYF
TRBV6-2/TRBV6-3	TRBJ2-6	CASSYFRVEANVLTF
TRBV12-5	TRBJ2-1	CASGLVRGQGRGNEQFF
TRBV20-1	TRBJ1-1	CSARTGLNTEAFF
TRBV7-2	TRBJ2-7	CASSLARTGVLFEQYF
TRBV7-8	TRBJ2-2	CASSTQAGNTGELFF
TRBV7-9	TRBJ1-1	CASGDRSLGTEAFF
TRBV15	TRBJ2-3	CATSRGRGRGATQYF
TRBV9	TRBJ2-3	CASSRPSNPGQITDTQYF
TRBV5-1	TRBJ2-1	CASSFGTNEQFF
TRBV20-1	TRBJ2-1	CSASPWEDNEQFF
TRBV7-2	TRBJ1-2	CASSLGRQGSLYTF
TRBV6-1	TRBJ2-1	CASSWTSGGKTYNEQLF
TRBV5-1	-	CASRWGQGYEQYF
TRBV4-1	TRBJ1-2	CASSQDRGPDYGYTF
TRBV5-5	TRBJ2-7	CASSWGQDAAYEQYF
TRBV4-1	TRBJ1-6	CASSLRGENSPLHF
TRBV5-1	TRBJ2-7	CASSLGGSSSSYEQYF
TRBV10-3	TRBJ1-2	CATVGTGGGYTF
TRBV5-1	TRBJ1-2	CASSSLKTAGDYGYTF
TRBV10-3	TRBJ1-2	CAISEGQGKHGYTF
TRBV5-5	TRBJ1-1	CASSFAGAAEAFF
TRBV7-6	TRBJ2-7	CAGSLTLSKYEQYF
TRBV2	-	CASSEQGRGEQYF
TRBV6-1	TRBJ2-7	CASSGPGTPGPTYEQYF
TRBV20-1	TRBJ2-5	CSAREAFSKTQYF
TRBV5-6	TRBJ2-7	CASSSLGTGAIHEQYF
TRBV20-1	TRBJ2-1	CSARRFGSSGLSYNEQFF
TRBV10-3	TRBJ2-1	CAISEGGGYEQFF
TRBV2	TRBJ1-1	CANLRGLNTEAFF
TRBV9	TRBJ2-3	CASSVRGAADTDTQYF
TRBV15	TRBJ2-7	CATSRGDGIEQYF
TRBV24-1	TRBJ2-1	CATSDSGPSGNEQFF
TRBV5-1	TRBJ1-2	CASSPTGGNYGYTF
TRBV15	TRBJ2-1	CATSRGPGQGDNEQFF
TRBV6-4	TRBJ2-3	CASSDSLTGYTDTQYF
TRBV20-1	TRBJ2-7	CSAANRGRSNEQYF
TRBV12-3/TRBV12-4	TRBJ1-2	CASSSINYGYTF
TRBV7-9	TRBJ1-2	CASSFLPGDGYTF
TRBV28	TRBJ2-3	CASSSLGITDTQYF